Listed here are 25 T cell receptor beta chains from one sample, sequenced in a study of a mutant IDH1 vaccine in newly diagnosed glioma. Some clones are missing from TCRdb's copy, which holds only in-frame ones; the method was immunoSEQ multiplex PCR. This sample has fewer than 45,000 clones, with approximately 79% found just once. Antigens of these TCRs are unknown. Time point meaning: week 47, end of study. In every dose of vaccine, 300 ug of mutant IDH1 20-mer peptide was given alongside topical imiquimod. Sequenced material: PBMCs, taken from a glioma patient whose treatment included an IDH1 peptide vaccine. All receptors come from a man aged 18 to 29 with glioma. Some clones in this sample may be carry-over from other donors' samples.

The chain has TRBV18 and TRBJ2-7; D gene uncertain. V was cut by 3 bases and J by 3 bases, with 9 bases left in between. Germline V gene data show CDR1 as KGHSH and CDR2 as LQKENI. This CDR3 region has 13 residues. CDR3 nucleotide sequence: TGTGCCAGCTCACCCGAATCGAACTACGAGCAGTACTTC. Translation gives CASSPESNYEQYF.

The rearrangement joins TRBV29-1 to TRBJ1-1, with D maybe TRBD1 (5 bases). There are 13 residues in the CDR3. Germline loops: CDR1 SQVTM, CDR2 ANQGSEA. Trimming shortened V by 4 bases and J by 4 bases, and 13 bases separated the two germline ends. The CDR3 nucleotides read TGCAGCGTTGGGGGGGTAGTGAGCACTGAAGCTTTCTTT. It yields the protein CSVGGVVSTEAFF.

This clone was detected only a few times. The chain joins TRBV29-1 to TRBJ1-1; 7 positions agree with TRBD1. The V gene's germline CDR1 is SQVTM and CDR2 ANQGSEA. The CDR3 totals 13 residues. After removal of 4 bases from V and 0 bases from J, the junction contained 2 bases not matched to a gene. The CDR3 loop is CSVGDSMNTEAFF. The CDR3 DNA sequence: TGCAGCGTTGGGGACAGTATGAACACTGAAGCTTTCTTT.

The chain has TRBV6-1 and TRBJ2-7; the D gene is possibly TRBD1 (5 bases). This CDR3 has 13 residues. Germline V gene data show CDR1 as MNHNS and CDR2 as SASEGT. V was trimmed by 6 bases and J by 4 bases, leaving 13 bases between them. CDR3 nucleotide sequence: TGTGCCAGCAGGCAGGGCGGTGTTTACGAGCAGTACTTC. It translates to CASRQGGVYEQYF.

The CDR3 coding sequence is TGTGCCAGCAGTTACTATTCAGGACTCCCGAGGAGCGAGCAGTACTTC. This encodes CASSYYSGLPRSEQYF. The chain links TRBV6-5 to TRBJ2-7; tentatively, D is TRBD2 (5 bases). Germline loops: CDR1 MNHEY, CDR2 SVGAGI. The CDR3 sequence is 16 residues long. Trimming removed 1 base from V and 6 bases from J, with 19 bases in between.

The CDR3 sequence: CASSPTNTEAFF. DNA of the CDR3: TGTGCCAGCAGCCCGACGAACACTGAAGCTTTCTTT. The chain is built from TRBV7-2 and TRBJ1-1; the D is unclear. The germline gives CDR1 SGHTA, CDR2 FQGNSA. The CDR3 covers 12 residues. Trimming stripped 5 bases from V and 1 base from J, with 5 bases between.

This chain links TRBV5-4 with TRBJ2-2; 12 positions agree with TRBD1. From germline, CDR1 is SGHNT and CDR2 YYREEE (reference sequence). There are 19 residues in the CDR3. V was pared by 5 bases and J by 3 bases, with 14 bases of the junction left unmatched. CDR3 sequence: CASRPRDRGQRADTGELFF. CDR3 DNA sequence: TGTGCCAGCAGGCCTCGGGACAGGGGGCAAAGGGCGGACACCGGGGAGCTGTTTTTT. Combining the CDR3 with reference TRBV5-4 and TRBJ2-2 gives the whole variable domain ETGVTQSPTHLIKTRGQQVTLRCSSQSGHNTVSWYQQALGQGPQFIFQYYREEENGRGNFPPRFSGLQFPNYSSELNVNALELDDSALYLCASRPRDRGQRADTGELFFGEGSRLTVL.

This clone has a single count. It is likely a read error, because the conserved phenylalanine at the end of the CDR3 is missing. The limits of the CDR3 on the DNA are not certain, so only TCRdb's listed CDR3 is given. V gene TRBV29-1 combines with J gene TRBJ1-2. Termini included, the CDR3 measures 9 amino acids. The germline CDR1 and CDR2 sequences are SQVTM and ANQGSEA. The CDR3 spells CSVDRNYLL.

This chain uses TRBV5-4 with TRBJ1-2, with 12 bases lining up with TRBD1. CDR1 is SGHNT, CDR2 YYREEE, per germline (reference sequence). The V segment lost 6 bases and the J segment 0 bases; nucleotides outside the gene matches: 9. The CDR3 is 17 residues long. The CDR3 reads CASNPGTGGQPNYGYTF. CDR3 bases: TGTGCCAGCAACCCCGGGACAGGGGGCCAACCTAACTATGGCTACACCTTC.

The rearrangement links TRBV28 to TRBJ1-4; a weak D match, TRBD1 (6 bases). V lost 5 bases, J lost 2 bases, and 27 bases lay in between. Germline CDR1 reads MDHEN; CDR2 reads SYDVKM. The CDR3 consists of 20 residues. The CDR3 DNA reads TGTGCCAGCAGTCCGTGGGGGGGATACGAGGGGGGATCCACTAATGAAAAACTGTTTTTT. This gives the protein CASSPWGGYEGGSTNEKLFF.

The V gene is TRBV6-1, the J gene TRBJ1-2, with TRBD1 matching over 7 bases. The germline V gene has CDR1 MNHNS and CDR2 SASEGT. After removal of 4 bases from V and 6 bases from J, the junction contained 5 bases not matched to a gene. The CDR3 runs to 13 residues. The CDR3 spells CASSVDRINGYTF. The CDR3 coding sequence is TGTGCCAGCAGTGTGGACAGGATAAATGGCTACACCTTC.

The V call is TRBV4-3, the J call TRBJ2-7; TRBD2 might be the D (5 bases). Per the germline V gene, CDR1 is LGHNA and CDR2 is YSLEER. This CDR3 spans 17 amino acids. Trimming left V 1 base short and J 3 bases short, with 19 bases between. CDR3 in DNA: TGCGCCAGCAGCCAAGCTAAAGGTATCGGACTGCACTACGAGCAGTACTTC. Translating gives CASSQAKGIGLHYEQYF.

The rearrangement links TRBV28 to TRBJ2-7; possibly TRBD2 for D (5 bases). The germline CDR1 and CDR2 sequences are MDHEN and SYDVKM. V lost 6 bases to trimming and J lost 4 bases, with 16 bases between them. CDR3 length: 14 residues. As DNA, the CDR3 is TGTGCCAGCAGCTACCCCAAGAGGGCTTACGAGCAGTACTTC. It is translated as CASSYPKRAYEQYF.

This clone has a single count. The chain employs TRBV29-1 and TRBJ1-5; possible D gene TRBD1, 6 bases. The CDR3 runs 12 residues. Germline assignment: CDR1 SQVTM and CDR2 ANQGSEA. V lost 4 bases and J 5 bases, leaving 9 bases between the germline ends. The CDR3 DNA sequence: TGCAGCGTTGGGGAGGGGGATCAGCCCCAGCATTTT. Amino acid sequence: CSVGEGDQPQHF.

V gene TRBV6-5 combines with J gene TRBJ1-2, with D uncertain. Trimming shortened V by 5 bases and J by 8 bases, and 15 bases separated the two germline ends. CDR1 and CDR2 (germline): MNHEY, SVGAGI. This CDR3 comprises 13 residues. CDR3: CASSRSELSGYTF. CDR3 DNA: TGTGCCAGCAGTAGATCGGAGCTCTCGGGCTACACCTTC.

The V gene is TRBV6-5, the J gene TRBJ2-7; D possibly corresponds to TRBD1 (5 bases). Germline V gene data show CDR1 as MNHEY and CDR2 as SVGAGI. The CDR3 covers 14 residues. V lost 6 bases and J lost 3, with 15 bases in between. This chain's CDR3 is CASRITQRGYEQYF. CDR3 nucleotides: TGTGCCAGCAGAATTACTCAAAGGGGCTACGAGCAGTACTTC.

The chain uses TRBV18 and TRBJ1-1; 8 positions match TRBD1. The CDR3 has 15 amino acids. Germline V gene data show CDR1 as KGHSH and CDR2 as LQKENI. V was pared by 3 bases and J by 4 bases, with 7 bases of the junction left unmatched. This chain's CDR3 is CASSPRQGLPTEAFF. The CDR3, as DNA: TGTGCCAGCTCACCGAGACAGGGGCTCCCCACTGAAGCTTTCTTT.

This clone was detected only once. This chain joins TRBV13 and TRBJ2-5; 8 nucleotides match TRBD1. Germline V gene sequence: CDR1 PRHDT, CDR2 FYEKMQ (reference sequence). Losses at the gene ends were 4 bases for V and 5 bases for J; bases not matched to a gene: 9. The CDR3 spans 15 residues. The CDR3 coding sequence is TGTGCCAGCAGCTACGGGACAGGATTAGATGAGACCCAGTACTTC. Translating gives CASSYGTGLDETQYF.

The chain recombines TRBV7-2 with TRBJ1-6; the D is unclear. The germline V gene encodes CDR1 SGHTA and CDR2 FQGNSA. With 0 bases removed from V and 7 bases from J, the gap between germline ends came to 13 bases. The CDR3 is made up of 16 amino acids. The CDR3 region has the DNA TGTGCCAGCAGCTTAGCCAAGAGGCTATACAATTCACCCCTCCACTTT. It encodes CASSLAKRLYNSPLHF.

The chain employs TRBV6-6 and TRBJ2-3; TRBD1 is a possible D gene (5 bases). Trimming removed 5 bases from V and 2 bases from J, with 11 bases in between. The CDR3 contains 14 residues. Germline loops: CDR1 MNHNY, CDR2 SVGAGI (reference sequence). The DNA of the CDR3 is TGTGCCAGCAGTCCTGAAGGGGCCACAGATACGCAGTATTTT. It specifies CASSPEGATDTQYF.

The chain links TRBV9 to TRBJ2-7; 11 nucleotides line up with TRBD1. CDR3 length: 15 residues. The ends lost 0 bases at V and 7 bases at J; junction bases unmatched: 6. Germline V CDR1 and CDR2: SGDLS, YYNGEE. As DNA, the CDR3 is TGTGCCAGCAGCGTAGCCGGACAGGGGGCGAATGAGCAGTACTTC. Translation gives CASSVAGQGANEQYF.

The chain employs TRBV18 and TRBJ1-3; D remains ambiguous. Trimming pared 1 base from V and 0 bases from J, leaving 10 bases between. Germline V CDR1 and CDR2: KGHSH, LQKENI. The CDR3 sequence is 16 residues long. The chain's CDR3 is CASSPRGESSGNTIYF. The CDR3 bases are TGTGCCAGCTCACCACGCGGCGAAAGCTCTGGAAACACCATATATTTT.

The gene calls are TRBV10-3 and TRBJ2-7; TRBD2 matches 12 bases. Unmatched junction bases numbered 7, after V lost 5 bases and J lost 2 bases. CDR1 and CDR2 (germline): ENHRY, SYGVKD. The CDR3 is 16 amino acids. The CDR3 DNA reads as TGTGCCATCAGTCCACGGACTAGCGGGACTCCCTACGAGCAGTACTTC. It encodes CAISPRTSGTPYEQYF.

This sequence joins TRBV19 and TRBJ1-4, with TRBD1 as a possible D gene (5 bases). The CDR3 length is 14 residues. V dropped 7 bases and J dropped 7 bases, with 16 bases sitting between them. CDR1 and CDR2 from the germline V gene are LNHDA and SQIVND (reference sequence). CDR3 sequence reads: CASTSTARGEKLFF. For the CDR3, the DNA is TGTGCCAGTACCTCGACAGCGCGAGGTGAAAAACTGTTTTTT.

This clone was counted a single time. The rearrangement links TRBV7-9 to TRBJ2-7; perhaps D is TRBD1 or TRBD2 (5 bases each). The V gene's germline CDR1 is SEHNR and CDR2 FQNEAQ (reference sequence). Trimming left V 1 base short and J 2 bases short, with 12 bases between. There are 15 residues in the CDR3. The CDR3 loop reads CASSLVAGRPYEQYF. DNA for the CDR3: TGTGCCAGCAGCTTAGTGGCAGGGAGACCCTACGAGCAGTACTTC. The full variable domain, completed using reference TRBV7-9 and TRBJ2-7, is DTGVSQNPRHKITKRGQNVTFRCDPISEHNRLYWYRQTLGQGPEFLTYFQNEAQLEKSRLLSDRFSAERPKGSFSTLEIQRTEQGDSAMYLCASSLVAGRPYEQYFGPGTRLTVT.